The 20 T cell receptor beta chains presented below share a single source sample, sequenced in a study of T cells after yellow fever vaccination. TCRdb redid the calling of the 5' RACE reads with MiXCR, one entry per CDR3 protein. Here the sample spans roughly 260,000 distinct CDR3 sequences, under 15% being singletons. The specimen comprised CD4+ T cells sorted from PBMCs, sampled 45 days after the yellow fever booster vaccination. These receptors all come from a man under 40 who received the YFV17D yellow fever vaccine.

This clonotype turned up a few times. The chain recombines TRBV6-5 with TRBJ1-4, with D possibly matching TRBD1 (6 bases). This CDR3 spans 15 amino acids. Germline V gene data show CDR1 as MNHEY and CDR2 as SVGAGI. Trimming left V 0 bases short and J 5 bases short, with 10 bases between. CDR3 DNA: TGTGCCAGCAGTTACTCGGACAGATGGAATGAAAAACTGTTTTTT. It encodes CASSYSDRWNEKLFF.

The chain carries TRBV7-9 and TRBJ2-5, with 8 bases lining up with TRBD1. Germline CDR1 SEHNR, CDR2 FQNEAQ (reference sequence). Trimming took 1 base from V and 4 from J; bases not matched to a gene: 8. The CDR3 is made up of 16 amino acids. In DNA form, the CDR3 reads TGTGCCAGCAGCTTAGGTGGGCGACAGGGGACAGAGACCCAGTACTTC. It is translated as CASSLGGRQGTETQYF.

This clonotype was counted between two and nine times. The rearrangement uses TRBV5-4 and TRBJ2-1; no reliable D call. This CDR3 spans 12 amino acids. Between the trimmed V and J ends, which lost 5 bases and 5 bases, there was a span of 8 bases. Germline V gene data show CDR1 as SGHNT and CDR2 as YYREEE (reference sequence). CDR3 region: CASRGLDNEQFF. CDR3 nucleotides: TGTGCCAGCAGGGGCTTGGACAATGAGCAGTTCTTC.

In its sample, this clonotype was seen a few times. The CDR3: CASSLGRASGTGELFF. In nucleotides, the CDR3 is TGTGCCAGCAGCTTAGGCAGGGCCTCCGGGACCGGGGAGCTGTTTTTT. The chain is built from TRBV7-9 and TRBJ2-2; D might be TRBD1 (5 bases). From germline, CDR1 is SEHNR and CDR2 FQNEAQ (reference sequence). V lost 1 base, J lost 5 bases, and 14 bases lay in between. The length of the CDR3 is 16 residues.

The chain joins TRBV12-3 or TRBV12-4 to TRBJ2-7; 7 bases are shared with TRBD2. This CDR3 region has 14 residues. The ends lost 5 bases at V and 7 bases at J; junction bases unmatched: 11. In DNA, the CDR3 is TGTGCCAGCAGTCTGAATGGGGGGGGGACGGAGCAGTACTTC. Encoded protein: CASSLNGGGTEQYF.

This chain connects TRBV12-3 or TRBV12-4 to TRBJ2-5; D gene ambiguous. V was cut by 7 bases and J by 2 bases, with 20 bases left in between. The CDR3 sequence is 16 residues long. In DNA form, the CDR3 reads TGTGCCAGCACCTCCGGCCGACTCCCGCGGCAAGAGACCCAGTACTTC. This gives the protein CASTSGRLPRQETQYF.

This clonotype was observed a few times. The chain joins TRBV5-1 to TRBJ2-3, with a weak D call TRBD2 (6 bases). The CDR3 contains 16 residues. Germline CDR1 reads SGHRS; CDR2 reads YFSETQ. Trimming shortened V by 4 bases and J by 2 bases, and 17 bases separated the two germline ends. In nucleotides, the CDR3 is TGCGCCAGCAGCACGGGTGACGGAGGGGACACAGATACGCAGTATTTT. The encoded protein is CASSTGDGGDTDTQYF.

This clonotype was seen only a few times. The chain carries TRBV11-2 and TRBJ2-2; 7 bases line up with TRBD1. This CDR3 region has 15 residues. Germline values: CDR1 SGHAT, CDR2 FQNNGV. Trimming removed 7 bases from V and 0 bases from J; junction bases left unmatched: 5. CDR3 DNA: TGTGCCAGCATCAGGACAGGCACGAACACCGGGGAGCTGTTTTTT. This encodes CASIRTGTNTGELFF.

The rearrangement joins TRBV27 to TRBJ1-2; D is ambiguous. Trimming left V 2 bases short and J 4 bases short, with 8 bases between. The CDR3 loop spans 13 amino acids. Germline assignment: CDR1 MNHEY and CDR2 SMNVEV (reference sequence). DNA for the CDR3: TGTGCCAGCAGTTTACGACCGAGCTATGGCTACACCTTC. It encodes CASSLRPSYGYTF.

The chain links TRBV5-1 to TRBJ2-5, with 9 bases lining up with TRBD2. Germline CDR1 and CDR2: SGHRS and YFSETQ. The CDR3 loop spans 16 amino acids. J lost 1 base, V lost 4 bases, and 8 bases had no gene match. DNA of the CDR3: TGCGCCAGCAGCCCGCGACTAGCGGAGGGCCAAGAGACCCAGTACTTC. This sequence encodes CASSPRLAEGQETQYF.

This clonotype was recorded a few times. This chain links TRBV12-3 or TRBV12-4 with TRBJ2-5; 12 nucleotides match TRBD2. J lost 6 bases, V lost 6 bases, and 14 bases had no gene match. This CDR3 has 17 amino acids. DNA of the CDR3: TGTGCCAGCAGCAACCTCGGGCTAGCGGGAGGGCCGAAGACCCAGTACTTC. Protein: CASSNLGLAGGPKTQYF.

This clonotype has more than one count but fewer than ten. The chain links TRBV15 to TRBJ2-7; D is ambiguous. Trimming cost V 0 bases and J 1 base, with 1 base left between them. The CDR3 consists of 12 residues. CDR1 LNHNV and CDR2 YYDKDF come from the germline V gene (reference sequence). CDR3 sequence: CATSRESYEQYF. CDR3 nucleotides: TGTGCCACCAGCAGAGAATCCTACGAGCAGTACTTC. Based on the CDR3 plus reference TRBV15 and TRBJ2-7, the full variable domain is DAMVIQNPRYQVTQFGKPVTLSCSQTLNHNVMYWYQQKSSQAPKLLFHYYDKDFNNEADTPDNFQSRRPNTSFCFLDIRSPGLGDTAMYLCATSRESYEQYFGPGTRLTVT.

Of note for this clonotype: A read error may produce the germline difference seen at one junction end. V is TRBV9 and J is TRBJ2-1, with a possible D match to TRBD2 (6 bases). CDR1 and CDR2 from the germline V gene are SGDLS and YYNGEE. CDR3 length equals 15 residues. The CDR3 sequence: CSSSGRGSSYNEQFF. The CDR3, as DNA: TGTTCCAGCAGCGGGCGGGGAAGCTCCTACAATGAGCAGTTCTTC.

This clonotype appeared a few times. The V gene is TRBV5-1, the J gene TRBJ1-1; D is unclear. V was cut by 1 base and J by 0 bases, with 7 bases left in between. CDR1 SGHRS and CDR2 YFSETQ come from the germline V gene. This CDR3 spans 14 amino acids. The chain's CDR3 is CASSLSGVNTEAFF. The CDR3 DNA sequence: TGCGCCAGCAGCTTGTCCGGAGTGAACACTGAAGCTTTCTTT.

The V gene is TRBV20-1, the J gene TRBJ1-5; 7 positions match TRBD1. CDR3 length equals 13 residues. J was trimmed by 5 bases and V by 4 bases; bases with no gene match: 5. Looked up from germline, CDR1 is DFQATT and CDR2 is SNEGSKA (reference sequence). The chain's CDR3 is CSATDRVYQPQHF. The CDR3 DNA reads TGCAGTGCTACCGACAGGGTTTATCAGCCCCAGCATTTT.

This clonotype has at least ten counts. The genes are TRBV5-1 and TRBJ2-1; possibly TRBD1 for D (5 bases). The CDR3 totals 12 residues. CDR1 is SGHRS, CDR2 YFSETQ, per germline. V shed 3 bases and J shed 7 bases, with 8 bases lying between them. CDR3 sequence: CASSSQGNEQFF. CDR3 in DNA: TGCGCCAGCAGCTCCCAGGGTAATGAGCAGTTCTTC.

The rearrangement joins TRBV15 to TRBJ2-1, with D tentatively TRBD1 (5 bases). The CDR3 extends over 15 amino acids. Trimming removed 0 bases at V and 2 bases at J, with 8 bases between. Germline CDR1 and CDR2: LNHNV and YYDKDF (reference sequence). CDR3 DNA sequence: TGTGCCACCAGCAGAGATACAGGCACCTACAATGAGCAGTTCTTC. It specifies CATSRDTGTYNEQFF.

This clonotype was counted between two and nine times. The J gene is TRBJ1-2, the V gene TRBV5-1; tentative D call: TRBD1 (5 bases). Per the germline V gene, CDR1 is SGHRS and CDR2 is YFSETQ. Trimming cost V 0 bases and J 4 bases, with 7 bases left between them. The CDR3 runs 13 residues. This chain's CDR3 is CASSLDRSYGYTF. The DNA for the CDR3 is TGCGCCAGCAGCTTGGACAGGAGCTATGGCTACACCTTC.

This clonotype was picked up a small number of times. J is TRBJ2-2 and V is TRBV7-9; D is possibly TRBD1 (6 bases). The CDR3 covers 15 residues. Trimming shortened V by 3 bases and J by 0 bases, and 8 bases separated the two germline ends. The germline gives CDR1 SEHNR, CDR2 FQNEAQ (reference sequence). CDR3 loop: CASSFKGANTGELFF. CDR3 DNA sequence: TGTGCCAGCAGCTTCAAGGGGGCGAACACCGGGGAGCTGTTTTTT.

This clonotype appeared a few times. The rearrangement joins TRBV5-1 to TRBJ2-7, with 11 bases identical to TRBD1. The CDR3 contains 14 residues. V lost 4 bases and J lost 3; bases outside the gene matches: 3. Germline CDR1 reads SGHRS; CDR2 reads YFSETQ. The DNA of the CDR3 is TGCGCCAGCAGCACGGGGACAGGGGGCTACGAGCAGTACTTC. Translation: CASSTGTGGYEQYF. The variable domain in full, completed from reference TRBV5-1 and TRBJ2-7, reads KAGVTQTPRYLIKTRGQQVTLSCSPISGHRSVSWYQQTPGQGLQFLFEYFSETQRNKGNFPGRFSGRQFSNSRSEMNVSTLELGDSALYLCASSTGTGGYEQYFGPGTRLTVT.